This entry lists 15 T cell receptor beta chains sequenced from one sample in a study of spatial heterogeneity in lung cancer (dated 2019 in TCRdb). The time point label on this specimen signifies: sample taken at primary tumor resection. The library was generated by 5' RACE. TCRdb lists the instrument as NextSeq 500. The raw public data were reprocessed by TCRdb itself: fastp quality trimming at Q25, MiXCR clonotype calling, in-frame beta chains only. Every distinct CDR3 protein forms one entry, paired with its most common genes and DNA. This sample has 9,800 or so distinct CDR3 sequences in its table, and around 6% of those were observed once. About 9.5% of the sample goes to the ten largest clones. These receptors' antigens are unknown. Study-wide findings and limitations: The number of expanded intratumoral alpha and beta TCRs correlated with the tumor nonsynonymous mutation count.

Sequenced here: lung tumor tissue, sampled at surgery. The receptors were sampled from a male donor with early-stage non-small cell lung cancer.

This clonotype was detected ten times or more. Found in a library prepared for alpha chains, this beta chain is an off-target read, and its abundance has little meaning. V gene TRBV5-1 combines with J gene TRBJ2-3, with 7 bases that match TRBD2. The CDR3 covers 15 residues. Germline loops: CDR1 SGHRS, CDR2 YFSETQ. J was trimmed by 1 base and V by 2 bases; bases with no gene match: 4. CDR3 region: CASSLERDGTDTQYF. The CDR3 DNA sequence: TGCGCCAGCAGCTTAGAGCGGGATGGCACAGATACGCAGTATTTT.

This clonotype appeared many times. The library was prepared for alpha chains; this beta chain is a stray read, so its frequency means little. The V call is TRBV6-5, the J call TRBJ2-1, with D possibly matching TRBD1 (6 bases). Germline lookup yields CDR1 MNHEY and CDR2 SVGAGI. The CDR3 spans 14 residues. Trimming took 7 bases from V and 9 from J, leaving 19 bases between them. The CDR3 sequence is CASTPSWGPGEQFF. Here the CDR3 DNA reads TGTGCCAGCACCCCTAGTTGGGGGCCGGGTGAGCAGTTCTTC.

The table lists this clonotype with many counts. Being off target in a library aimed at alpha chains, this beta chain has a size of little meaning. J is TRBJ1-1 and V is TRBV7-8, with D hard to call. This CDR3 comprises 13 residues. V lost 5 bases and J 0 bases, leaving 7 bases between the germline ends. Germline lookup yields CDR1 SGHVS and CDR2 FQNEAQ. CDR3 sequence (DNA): TGTGCCAGCAGCATAACAGTGAACACTGAAGCTTTCTTT. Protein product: CASSITVNTEAFF. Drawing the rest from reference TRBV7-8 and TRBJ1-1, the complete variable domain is GAGVSQSPRYKVAKRGQDVALRCDPISGHVSLFWYQQALGQGPEFLTYFQNEAQLDKSGLPSDRFFAERPEGSVSTLKIQRTQQEDSAVYLCASSITVNTEAFFGQGTRLTVV.

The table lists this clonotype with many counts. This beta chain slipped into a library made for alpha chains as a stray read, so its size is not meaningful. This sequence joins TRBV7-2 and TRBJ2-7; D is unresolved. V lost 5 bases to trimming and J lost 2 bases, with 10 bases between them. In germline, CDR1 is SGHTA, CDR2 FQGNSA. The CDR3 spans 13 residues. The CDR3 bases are TGTGCCAGCAGCGTGGACCAACCCTACGAGCAGTACTTC. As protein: CASSVDQPYEQYF.

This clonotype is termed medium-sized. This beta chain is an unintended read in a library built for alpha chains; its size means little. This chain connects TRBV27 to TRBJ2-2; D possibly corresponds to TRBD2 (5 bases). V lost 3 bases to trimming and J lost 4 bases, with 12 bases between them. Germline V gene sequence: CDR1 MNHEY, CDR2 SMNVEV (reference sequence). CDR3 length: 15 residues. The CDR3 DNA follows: TGTGCCAGCAGTTTTAGCTGGGCGGGCACCGGGGAGCTGTTTTTT. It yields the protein CASSFSWAGTGELFF.

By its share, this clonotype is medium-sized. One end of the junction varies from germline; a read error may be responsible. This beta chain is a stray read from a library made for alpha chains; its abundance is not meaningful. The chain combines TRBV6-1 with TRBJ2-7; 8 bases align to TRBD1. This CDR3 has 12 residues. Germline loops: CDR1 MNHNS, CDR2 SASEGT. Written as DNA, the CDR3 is TGTGCCAGCAGTGAAGGCAGGGGGCGTAAAGACTTC. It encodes CASSEGRGRKDF.

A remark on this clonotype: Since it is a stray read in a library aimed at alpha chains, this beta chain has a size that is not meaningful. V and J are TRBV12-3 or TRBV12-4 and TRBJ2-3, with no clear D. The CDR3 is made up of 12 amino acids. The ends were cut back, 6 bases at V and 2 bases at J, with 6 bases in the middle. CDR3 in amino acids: CASRSITDTQYF. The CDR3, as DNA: TGTGCCAGCAGAAGCATCACAGATACGCAGTATTTT.

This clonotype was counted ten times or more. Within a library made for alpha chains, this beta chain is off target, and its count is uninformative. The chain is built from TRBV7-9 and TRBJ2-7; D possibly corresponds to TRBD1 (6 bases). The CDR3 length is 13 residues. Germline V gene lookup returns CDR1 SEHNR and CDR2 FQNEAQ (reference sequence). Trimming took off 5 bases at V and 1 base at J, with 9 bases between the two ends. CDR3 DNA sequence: TGTGCCAGCAGCCCAGGACAGTCCTACGAGCAGTACTTC. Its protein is CASSPGQSYEQYF.

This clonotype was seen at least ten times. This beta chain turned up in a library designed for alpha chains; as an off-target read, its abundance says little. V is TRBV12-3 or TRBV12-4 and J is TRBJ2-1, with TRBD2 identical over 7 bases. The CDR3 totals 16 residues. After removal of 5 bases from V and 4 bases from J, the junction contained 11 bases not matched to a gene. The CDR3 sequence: CASSDQLAGLYNEQFF. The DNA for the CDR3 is TGTGCCAGCAGTGATCAATTAGCGGGTTTATACAATGAGCAGTTCTTC.

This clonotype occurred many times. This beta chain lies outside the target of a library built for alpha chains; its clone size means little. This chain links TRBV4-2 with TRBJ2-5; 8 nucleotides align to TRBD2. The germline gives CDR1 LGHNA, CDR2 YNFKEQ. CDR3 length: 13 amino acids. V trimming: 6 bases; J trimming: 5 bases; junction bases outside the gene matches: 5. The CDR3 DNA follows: TGTGCCAGCAGACTAGCGGTCGGGGAGACCCAGTACTTC. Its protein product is CASRLAVGETQYF.

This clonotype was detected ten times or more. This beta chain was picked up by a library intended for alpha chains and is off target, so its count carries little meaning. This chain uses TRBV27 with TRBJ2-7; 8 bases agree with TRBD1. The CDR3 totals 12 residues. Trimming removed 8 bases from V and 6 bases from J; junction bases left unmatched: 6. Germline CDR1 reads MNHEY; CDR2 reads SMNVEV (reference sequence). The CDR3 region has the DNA TGTGCCAGCGGACAGGGAGTAGGCGAGCAGTACTTC. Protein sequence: CASGQGVGEQYF.

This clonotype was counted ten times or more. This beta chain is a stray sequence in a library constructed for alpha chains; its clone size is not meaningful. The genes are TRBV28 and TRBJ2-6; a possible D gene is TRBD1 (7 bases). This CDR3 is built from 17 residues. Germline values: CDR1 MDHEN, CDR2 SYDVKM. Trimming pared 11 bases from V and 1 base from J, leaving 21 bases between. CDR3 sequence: CASGAGGLSSGANVLTF. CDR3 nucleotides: TGTGCCTCGGGGGCAGGGGGTCTCTCGTCTGGGGCCAACGTCCTGACTTTC.

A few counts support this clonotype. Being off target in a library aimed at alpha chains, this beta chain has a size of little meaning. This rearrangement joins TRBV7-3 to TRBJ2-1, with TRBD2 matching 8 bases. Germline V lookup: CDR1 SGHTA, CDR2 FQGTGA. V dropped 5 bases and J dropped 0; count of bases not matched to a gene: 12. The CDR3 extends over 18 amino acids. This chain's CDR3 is CASSPRGSGGRSYNEQFF. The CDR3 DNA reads TGTGCCAGCAGCCCTCGCGGTTCGGGGGGGCGCTCCTACAATGAGCAGTTCTTC.

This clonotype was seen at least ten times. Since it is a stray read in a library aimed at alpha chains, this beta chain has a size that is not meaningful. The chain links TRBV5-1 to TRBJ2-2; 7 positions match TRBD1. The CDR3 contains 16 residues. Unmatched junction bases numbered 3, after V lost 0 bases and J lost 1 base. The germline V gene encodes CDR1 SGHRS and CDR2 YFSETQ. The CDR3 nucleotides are TGCGCCAGCAGCTTGGAGGGGGCGGAGAACACCGGGGAGCTGTTTTTT. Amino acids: CASSLEGAENTGELFF.

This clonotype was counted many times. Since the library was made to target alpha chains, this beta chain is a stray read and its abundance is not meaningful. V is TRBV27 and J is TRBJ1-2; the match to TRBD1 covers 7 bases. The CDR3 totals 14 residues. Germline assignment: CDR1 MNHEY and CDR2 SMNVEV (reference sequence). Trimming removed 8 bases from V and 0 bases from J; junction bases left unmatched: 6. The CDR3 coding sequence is TGTGCCAGCCGGAGACAGGGCCCTAACTATGGCTACACCTTC. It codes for CASRRQGPNYGYTF.